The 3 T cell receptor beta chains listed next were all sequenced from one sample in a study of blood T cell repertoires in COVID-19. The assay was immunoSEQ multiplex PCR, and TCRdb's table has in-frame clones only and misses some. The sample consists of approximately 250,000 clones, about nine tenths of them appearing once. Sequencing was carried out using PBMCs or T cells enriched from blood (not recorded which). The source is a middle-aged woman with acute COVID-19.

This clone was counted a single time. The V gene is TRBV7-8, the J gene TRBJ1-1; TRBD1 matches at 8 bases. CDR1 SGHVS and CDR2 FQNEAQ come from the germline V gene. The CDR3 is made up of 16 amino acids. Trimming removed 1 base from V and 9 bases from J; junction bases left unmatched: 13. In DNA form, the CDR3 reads TGTGCCAGCAGCTTAGGGGGGCAGGGGGCGCCGCTGAAAGCTTTCTTT. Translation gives CASSLGGQGAPLKAFF.

In nucleotides, the CDR3 is TGTGCCAGCAGCTCCACTAGCGGGAGGTACAATGAGCAGTTCTTC. Its protein product is CASSSTSGRYNEQFF. The chain carries TRBV7-2 and TRBJ2-1, with TRBD2 matching over 12 bases. The CDR3 covers 15 residues. With 4 bases clipped from V and 4 bases from J, the junction kept 2 bases outside the gene matches. Germline loops: CDR1 SGHTA, CDR2 FQGNSA.

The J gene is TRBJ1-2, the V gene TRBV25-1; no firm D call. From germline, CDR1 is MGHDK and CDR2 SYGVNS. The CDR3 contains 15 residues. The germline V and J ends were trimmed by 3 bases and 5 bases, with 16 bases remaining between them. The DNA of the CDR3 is TGTGCCAGCAGTGACCCCTCCCTGGGAGAGTATGGCTACACCTTC. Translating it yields CASSDPSLGEYGYTF.